This T cell receptor (beta chain) is drawn from a study of radiation and T cells in renal cell carcinoma. TCRdb's copy holds only in-frame clones and misses some; the assay was immunoSEQ multiplex PCR. The sample records around 170,000 clones, 88% being singletons. CDR1 and CDR2 (germline): SGHDT, YYEEEE. Trimming took off 4 bases at V and 12 bases at J, with 16 bases between the two ends. CDR3 length: 12 amino acids. Time point specified: blood 4 weeks post-SBRT, at nephrectomy. Specified treatment: 15 Gy SBRT to primary tumor, nephrectomy 4 weeks later. Nephrectomy followed 15 Gy stereotactic body radiation by 4 weeks.

The source material was blood, sampled from a patient whose treatment included radiotherapy and nephrectomy. The chain joins TRBV5-6 to TRBJ1-2, with a weak D call TRBD1 (5 bases). The clonotype comes from a woman between 50 and 59 years old with renal cell carcinoma. In DNA form, the CDR3 reads TGTGCCAGCAGCACGGGACTGGAGCGCGACACCTTC. Its translation: CASSTGLERDTF. The full variable domain, completed using reference TRBV5-6 and TRBJ1-2, is DAGVTQSPTHLIKTRGQQVTLRCSPKSGHDTVSWYQQALGQGPQFIFQYYEEEERQRGNFPDRFSGHQFPNYSSELNVNALLLGDSALYLCASSTGLERDTFGSGTRLTVV.